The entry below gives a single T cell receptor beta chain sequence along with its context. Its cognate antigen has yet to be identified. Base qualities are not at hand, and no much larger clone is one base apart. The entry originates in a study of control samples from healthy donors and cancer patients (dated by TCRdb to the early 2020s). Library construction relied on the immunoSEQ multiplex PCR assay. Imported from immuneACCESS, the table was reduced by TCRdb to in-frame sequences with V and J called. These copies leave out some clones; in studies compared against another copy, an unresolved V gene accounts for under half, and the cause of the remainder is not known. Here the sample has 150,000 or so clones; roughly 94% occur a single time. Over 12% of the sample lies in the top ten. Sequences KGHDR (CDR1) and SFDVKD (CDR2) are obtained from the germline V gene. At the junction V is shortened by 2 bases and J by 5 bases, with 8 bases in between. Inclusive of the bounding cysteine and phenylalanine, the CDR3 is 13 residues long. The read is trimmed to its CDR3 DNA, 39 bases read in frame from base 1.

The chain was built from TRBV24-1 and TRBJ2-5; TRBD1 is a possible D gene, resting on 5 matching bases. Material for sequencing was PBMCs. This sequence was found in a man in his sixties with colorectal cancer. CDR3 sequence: CATSDSAGETQYF. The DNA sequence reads TGTGCCACCAGTGATTCGGCAGGGGAGACCCAGTACTTC.